The rows below give T cell receptor beta chains drawn from one sample of a study of a mutant IDH1 vaccine in newly diagnosed glioma. These TCRs are of unknown antigen specificity. The repertoire was sequenced with immunoSEQ multiplex PCR; TCRdb's copy has only in-frame clones and lacks some. The table shows around 60,000 clones, with around four fifths occurring only once. This specimen was PBMCs, taken from a glioma patient whose treatment included an IDH1 peptide vaccine. The source of these receptors is a man aged 25 to 45 with glioma. Both conserved end residues are part of each CDR3. Fields, in order: D gene, J gene, clone size, V gene, CDR3 DNA, CDR3 protein. D genes are given only for firm matches. Clone size, where shown, is once, few, many, or a class for clones that have expanded.

D: NA
J: TRBJ2-7
size: NA
V: TRBV28
DNA: TGTGCCAGCACCTCAGCCTACGAGCAGTACTTC
CDR3: CASTSAYEQYF

D: TRBD2
J: TRBJ2-1
size: NA
V: TRBV9
DNA: TGTGCCAGCAGCTCTAGCGGGGGGGACCACAATGAGCAGTTCTTC
CDR3: CASSSSGGDHNEQFF

D: NA
J: TRBJ1-5
size: few
V: TRBV6-1
DNA: TGTGCCAGCAGTGAAAGTAGCCAGGGTTATCAGCCCCAGCATTTT
CDR3: CASSESSQGYQPQHF

D: TRBD1
J: TRBJ1-1
size: NA
V: TRBV5-6
DNA: TGTGCCAGCAGGGGCCTCGGGACAGGAAACACTGAAGCTTTCTTT
CDR3: CASRGLGTGNTEAFF

D: TRBD2
J: TRBJ2-5
size: NA
V: TRBV7-8
DNA: TGTGCCAGCAGCTTAGCTGCGGGGGTCGCACAAGAGACCCAGTACTTC
CDR3: CASSLAAGVAQETQYF

D: NA
J: TRBJ2-2
size: NA
V: TRBV5-1
DNA: TGCGCCAGCATCGGGGACGGGAACACCGGGGAGCTGTTTTTT
CDR3: CASIGDGNTGELFF

D: NA
J: TRBJ2-7
size: NA
V: TRBV6-5
DNA: TGTGCCAGCAGTTCCTCAATTCTCCCAAGCGAGCAGTACTTC
CDR3: CASSSSILPSEQYF

D: NA
J: TRBJ1-3
size: NA
V: TRBV19
DNA: TGTGCCAGTCTCGGGTGGAGAGATGGAAACACCATATATTTT
CDR3: CASLGWRDGNTIYF

D: TRBD2
J: TRBJ2-1
size: NA
V: TRBV6-4
DNA: TGTGCCAGCAGTTCCCTAGCGGGGGGGAACAATGAGCAGTTCTTC
CDR3: CASSSLAGGNNEQFF

D: NA
J: TRBJ1-2
size: NA
V: TRBV14
DNA: TGTGCCAGCAGCCCCCTCTTAACAGGCGTAAGAGACTATGGCTACACCTTC
CDR3: CASSPLLTGVRDYGYTF

D: NA
J: TRBJ2-3
size: NA
V: TRBV19
DNA: TGTGCCAGTAGTGTAGCCAGACTCTCCACAGATACGCAGTATTTT
CDR3: CASSVARLSTDTQYF

D: NA
J: TRBJ2-5
size: NA
V: TRBV28
DNA: TGTGCCAGCAGCACCGGGGGGCGGAAGACCCAGTACTTC
CDR3: CASSTGGRKTQYF

D: NA
J: TRBJ2-7
size: NA
V: TRBV28
DNA: TGTGCCAGCAGAGGACTGCCACCCTCCTACGAGCAGTACTTC
CDR3: CASRGLPPSYEQYF

D: TRBD1
J: TRBJ2-2
size: NA
V: TRBV18
DNA: TGTGCCAGCTCACCAATGTTCCGGGACAGGGGTAATCTGAACACCGGGGAGCTGTTTTTT
CDR3: CASSPMFRDRGNLNTGELFF

D: TRBD2
J: TRBJ2-1
size: NA
V: TRBV28
DNA: TGTGCCAGCAGTCCAAGCGGGGGCTTAGGGGTTGAGCAGTTCTTC
CDR3: CASSPSGGLGVEQFF

D: NA
J: TRBJ1-4
size: NA
V: TRBV6-5
DNA: TGTGCCAGCAGTTACTCGAAGATCGAAAAACTGTTTTTT
CDR3: CASSYSKIEKLFF

D: NA
J: TRBJ1-2
size: NA
V: TRBV9
DNA: TGTGCCAGCAGCGTCGCCCCCTCCGGGACAATATATGGCTACACCTTC
CDR3: CASSVAPSGTIYGYTF

D: NA
J: TRBJ2-5
size: NA
V: TRBV19
DNA: TGTGCCAGTAGTACCTCCCCCCTCCTATCCCCACGCCAGGAGACCCAGTACTTC
CDR3: CASSTSPLLSPRQETQYF

D: TRBD1
J: TRBJ2-3
size: NA
V: TRBV15
DNA: TGTGCCACCAGCAGAGTATCTTTCTCGGACAGGGAAGATACGCAGTATTTT
CDR3: CATSRVSFSDREDTQYF

D: NA
J: TRBJ2-1
size: NA
V: TRBV18
DNA: TGTGCCAGCCGAGGACTTGGTTACAATGAGCAGTTCTTC
CDR3: CASRGLGYNEQFF

D: NA
J: TRBJ1-1
size: NA
V: TRBV6-1
DNA: TGTGCCAGCAGTTTATGGGAGAACACTGAAGCTTTCTTT
CDR3: CASSLWENTEAFF

D: NA
J: TRBJ1-1
size: NA
V: TRBV18
DNA: TGTGCCAGCTCACCAAACTCAGGGATGAACACTGAAGCTTTCTTT
CDR3: CASSPNSGMNTEAFF

D: NA
J: TRBJ2-1
size: NA
V: TRBV5-1
DNA: TGCGCCCACGGAGGAGGGGATGAAGACAATGAGCAGTTCTTC
CDR3: CAHGGGDEDNEQFF

D: TRBD2
J: TRBJ2-7
size: NA
V: TRBV27
DNA: TGTGCCAGCAGTTTGGGACTAGCGGGGGGAGACGAGCAGTACTTC
CDR3: CASSLGLAGGDEQYF

D: NA
J: TRBJ1-5
size: NA
V: TRBV7-8
DNA: TGTGCCAGCAGCTTAGCGTCAGGACCGCTAAGCAATCAGCCCCAGCATTTT
CDR3: CASSLASGPLSNQPQHF

D: TRBD2
J: TRBJ2-1
size: NA
V: TRBV19
DNA: TGTGCCAGTAGTGGGGGACTAGCGGTCTACAATGAGCAGTTCTTC
CDR3: CASSGGLAVYNEQFF

D: NA
J: TRBJ1-2
size: NA
V: TRBV10-1
DNA: TGCGCCAGCAGTCAATACCGGGACAATGGCTACACCTTC
CDR3: CASSQYRDNGYTF